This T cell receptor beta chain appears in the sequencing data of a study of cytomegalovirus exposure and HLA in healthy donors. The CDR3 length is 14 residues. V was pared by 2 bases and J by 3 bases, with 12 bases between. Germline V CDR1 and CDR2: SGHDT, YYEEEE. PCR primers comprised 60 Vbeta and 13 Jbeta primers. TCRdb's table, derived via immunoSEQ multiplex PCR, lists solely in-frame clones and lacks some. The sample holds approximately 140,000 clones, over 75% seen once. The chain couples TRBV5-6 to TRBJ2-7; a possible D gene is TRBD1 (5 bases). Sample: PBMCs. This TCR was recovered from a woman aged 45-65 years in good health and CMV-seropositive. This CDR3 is CASSFQGIRYEQYF. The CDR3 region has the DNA TGTGCCAGCAGCTTCCAGGGAATACGCTACGAGCAGTACTTC.